The 29 T cell receptor beta chains below come from one sample, sequenced in a study of PD-1 blockade in mismatch repair-deficient tumors. Libraries were prepared by immunoSEQ multiplex PCR; TCRdb keeps only in-frame clonotypes and omits some of them. The table includes about 120,000 clones, around 86% detected once. The sequences come from peripheral blood, collected 44 weeks after starting pembrolizumab. These receptor sequences come from an adult with mismatch repair-deficient cancer.

This chain uses TRBV30 with TRBJ2-7; D ambiguous. Germline-derived CDR1 and CDR2 are GTSNPN and SVGIG (reference sequence). The V gene lost 4 bases and the J gene lost 4 bases, with 17 bases spanning the gap. The CDR3 has 14 residues. The DNA for the CDR3 is TGTGCCTGGATTAAACGTGGGGTAGAGTACGAGCAGTACTTC. Translation: CAWIKRGVEYEQYF.

V is TRBV18 and J is TRBJ2-1; D is perhaps TRBD1 (6 bases). Germline V gene data show CDR1 as KGHSH and CDR2 as LQKENI. The CDR3 has 14 residues. Trimming took off 2 bases at V and 9 bases at J, with 14 bases between the two ends. CDR3 in DNA: TGTGCCAGCTCACCAGCCAGGGGTTTGGGTGAGCAGTTCTTC. Its translation: CASSPARGLGEQFF.

The chain couples TRBV5-1 to TRBJ2-7, with D possibly being TRBD1 (5 bases). The germline V gene encodes CDR1 SGHRS and CDR2 YFSETQ. CDR3 length: 14 amino acids. V lost 0 bases, J lost 2 bases, and 9 bases lay in between. Here the CDR3 reads CASSLEGIPYEQYF. In nucleotides, the CDR3 is TGCGCCAGCAGCTTGGAGGGGATTCCCTACGAGCAGTACTTC.

This clone appeared a single time. The genes are TRBV18 and TRBJ1-1; a possible D gene is TRBD1 (6 bases). The germline V gene encodes CDR1 KGHSH and CDR2 LQKENI. The CDR3 loop spans 15 amino acids. The V and J ends lost 2 bases and 5 bases respectively, with 15 bases between them. The CDR3 DNA is TGTGCCAGCTCACCATCGGGGGGGGCGTGGACTGAAGCTTTCTTT. This encodes CASSPSGGAWTEAFF. The full variable domain, in which reference TRBV18 and TRBJ1-1 provide the parts outside the CDR3, is NAGVMQNPRHLVRRRGQEARLRCSPMKGHSHVYWYRQLPEEGLKFMVYLQKENIIDESGMPKERFSAEFPKEGPSILRIQQVVRGDSAAYFCASSPSGGAWTEAFFGQGTRLTVV.

The V and J genes are TRBV11-3 and TRBJ1-1; TRBD1 matches at 9 bases. J lost 1 base, V lost 5 bases, and 11 bases had no gene match. CDR1 is SGHNT and CDR2 is YENEEA in the germline V gene. The CDR3 has 17 amino acids. CDR3 DNA sequence: TGTGCCAGCAGCCGAAGGACAGGGGAGGGTAAGAACACTGAAGCTTTCTTT. This codes for CASSRRTGEGKNTEAFF.

The CDR3 sequence is CASSEDRVNTEAFF. The CDR3, as DNA: TGTGCCAGCAGCGAGGACAGGGTGAACACTGAAGCTTTCTTT. The J gene is TRBJ1-1, the V gene TRBV7-8, with TRBD1 identical over 8 bases. The ends lost 5 bases at V and 0 bases at J; junction bases unmatched: 2. Per germline, CDR1 SGHVS and CDR2 FQNEAQ. This CDR3 comprises 14 residues. Combining the CDR3 with reference TRBV7-8 and TRBJ1-1 gives the whole variable domain GAGVSQSPRYKVAKRGQDVALRCDPISGHVSLFWYQQALGQGPEFLTYFQNEAQLDKSGLPSDRFFAERPEGSVSTLKIQRTQQEDSAVYLCASSEDRVNTEAFFGQGTRLTVV.

This chain uses TRBV14 with TRBJ2-7; 13 nucleotides line up with TRBD2. This CDR3 has 20 amino acids. Germline V gene lookup returns CDR1 SGHDN and CDR2 FVKESK. Trimming removed 1 base from V and 2 bases from J; junction bases left unmatched: 14. CDR3 residues: CASSQVRTSGSSTTPYEQYF. The CDR3 DNA sequence: TGTGCCAGCAGCCAAGTACGGACTAGCGGGAGTTCTACGACCCCCTACGAGCAGTACTTC.

The J gene is TRBJ2-7, the V gene TRBV6-1; TRBD1 matches at 7 bases. V was clipped by 3 bases and J by 8 bases; unmatched bases: 7. Germline values: CDR1 MNHNS, CDR2 SASEGT. The CDR3 covers 13 residues. For the CDR3, the DNA is TGTGCCAGCAGTGACCGGGACAGCTGGAAGCAGTACTTC. It encodes CASSDRDSWKQYF.

The genes are TRBV28 and TRBJ1-3; D perhaps matches TRBD1 (5 bases). From germline, CDR1 is MDHEN and CDR2 SYDVKM. The CDR3 sequence is 15 residues long. Trimming removed 7 bases from V and 1 base from J, with 14 bases in between. In nucleotides, the CDR3 is TGTGCCAGCAATGGACACGAGGGGTCTGGAAACACCATATATTTT. Translating gives CASNGHEGSGNTIYF.

The chain couples TRBV6-5 to TRBJ2-3, with TRBD2 as a possible D gene (5 bases). The CDR3 extends over 11 amino acids. Germline-derived CDR1 and CDR2 are MNHEY and SVGAGI. Trimming left V 8 bases short and J 7 bases short, with 10 bases between. The CDR3 sequence: CASVFGNTQYF. CDR3 nucleotides: TGTGCCAGCGTCTTCGGGAATACGCAGTATTTT.

The chain combines TRBV29-1 with TRBJ2-1; TRBD2 matches at 11 bases. CDR1 is SQVTM, CDR2 ANQGSEA, per germline. The CDR3 extends over 14 amino acids. V gave up 6 bases and J gave up 3 bases; unmatched junction bases: 4. The CDR3 is CSVLLAGVYNEQFF. The CDR3 nucleotides read TGCAGCGTGCTACTAGCGGGAGTCTACAATGAGCAGTTCTTC.

This clone was recorded once. The rearrangement joins TRBV28 to TRBJ2-7, with 7 nucleotides matching TRBD1. CDR1 MDHEN and CDR2 SYDVKM come from the germline V gene. V lost 4 bases, J lost 0 bases, and 12 bases stayed unmatched. This CDR3 contains 17 residues. CDR3 DNA sequence: TGTGCCAGCAGTTCCCGGGGACAGTCACTCTCCTCCTACGAGCAGTACTTC. Protein sequence: CASSSRGQSLSSYEQYF. The whole variable domain, filled in from reference TRBV28 and TRBJ2-7, reads DVKVTQSSRYLVKRTGEKVFLECVQDMDHENMFWYRQDPGLGLRLIYFSYDVKMKEKGDIPEGYSVSREKKERFSLILESASTNQTSMYLCASSSRGQSLSSYEQYFGPGTRLTVT.

The CDR3 here is CASSTGGKGEQYF. The CDR3 nucleotides read TGTGCCAGCTCTACGGGGGGGAAAGGCGAGCAGTACTTC. The J gene is TRBJ2-7, the V gene TRBV7-3; 8 positions match TRBD2. The ends lost 8 bases at V and 6 bases at J; junction bases unmatched: 9. The CDR3 extends over 13 amino acids. CDR1 is SGHTA and CDR2 is FQGTGA in the germline V gene.

The V gene is TRBV11-2, the J gene TRBJ2-2; 8 bases line up with TRBD2. The CDR3 consists of 14 residues. V shed 4 bases and J 5 bases; nucleotides not matched to a gene: 3. Germline V lookup: CDR1 SGHAT, CDR2 FQNNGV. CDR3 amino acids: CASSWTSITGELFF. The CDR3 DNA reads TGTGCCAGCAGCTGGACTAGCATTACCGGGGAGCTGTTTTTT.

In this sample, this clone turned up a few times. CDR3 loop: CASSLIRGDFGSQPQHF. The DNA for the CDR3 is TGTGCCAGCAGCCTAATCCGGGGGGACTTCGGGTCGCAGCCCCAGCATTTT. The chain links TRBV7-2 to TRBJ1-5; D perhaps matches TRBD1 (5 bases). Between the trimmed V and J ends, which lost 5 bases and 7 bases, there was a span of 24 bases. The CDR3 runs 17 residues. Germline values: CDR1 SGHTA, CDR2 FQGNSA. The whole variable domain, remainder taken from reference TRBV7-2 and TRBJ1-5, is GAGVSQSPSNKVTEKGKDVELRCDPISGHTALYWYRQSLGQGLEFLIYFQGNSAPDKSGLPSDRFSAERTGGSVSTLTIQRTQQEDSAVYLCASSLIRGDFGSQPQHFGDGTRLSIL.

This sequence joins TRBV5-5 and TRBJ2-1, with 7 nucleotides matching TRBD2. This CDR3 contains 17 residues. Germline V gene sequence: CDR1 SGHKS, CDR2 YYEKEE (reference sequence). With 4 bases clipped from V and 1 base from J, the junction kept 11 bases outside the gene matches. CDR3 region: CASSPNWEGRSYNEQFF. The CDR3, as DNA: TGTGCCAGCAGCCCCAATTGGGAGGGCCGTTCCTACAATGAGCAGTTCTTC.

The chain couples TRBV11-3 to TRBJ1-3; D remains unclear. The CDR3 length is 12 residues. V dropped 2 bases and J dropped 7 bases, with 6 bases sitting between them. The germline V gene has CDR1 SGHNT and CDR2 YENEEA. This CDR3 reads CASSLKGNTIYF. The CDR3 DNA follows: TGTGCCAGCAGCTTAAAGGGTAACACCATATATTTT.

The chain is built from TRBV19 and TRBJ2-6, with TRBD1 as a possible D gene (7 bases). Germline V gene lookup returns CDR1 LNHDA and CDR2 SQIVND (reference sequence). Trimming cost V 6 bases and J 1 base, with 13 bases left between them. This CDR3 is 16 amino acids long. The CDR3 protein is CASSPQGTSGANVLTF. In DNA, the CDR3 is TGTGCCAGTAGCCCACAGGGGACTTCTGGGGCCAACGTCCTGACTTTC. Together with reference TRBV19 and TRBJ2-6, the CDR3 gives the full variable domain: DGGITQSPKYLFRKEGQNVTLSCEQNLNHDAMYWYRQDPGQGLRLIYYSQIVNDFQKGDIAEGYSVSREKKESFPLTVTSAQKNPTAFYLCASSPQGTSGANVLTFGAGSRLTVL.

J is TRBJ2-7 and V is TRBV27, with D possibly TRBD1 on 5 matching bases. From germline, CDR1 is MNHEY and CDR2 SMNVEV (reference sequence). The CDR3 totals 13 residues. V was shortened by 5 bases and J by 2 bases, with 10 bases between the two germline ends. CDR3 in amino acids: CASSLRGTYEQYF. In nucleotides, the CDR3 is TGTGCCAGCAGTCTAAGGGGAACCTACGAGCAGTACTTC.

This chain links TRBV6-1 with TRBJ2-1, with 12 bases lining up with TRBD2. From germline, CDR1 is MNHNS and CDR2 SASEGT. V lost 5 bases to trimming and J lost 4 bases; unmatched junction nucleotides: 3. The CDR3 runs to 15 residues. The CDR3: CASSRGTSGYNEQFF. CDR3 DNA: TGTGCCAGCAGTCGGGGGACTAGCGGGTACAATGAGCAGTTCTTC.

The chain uses TRBV6-6 and TRBJ2-3, with D uncertain. The V end was cut by 4 bases, the J end by 3 bases, with 11 bases between. In germline, CDR1 is MNHNY, CDR2 SVGAGI (reference sequence). The CDR3 is 14 residues long. CDR3 sequence reads: CASSSNFGTDTQYF. In DNA, the CDR3 is TGTGCCAGCAGTTCTAATTTCGGGACAGATACGCAGTATTTT.

The V and J genes are TRBV12-5 and TRBJ1-1; D possibly corresponds to TRBD1 (5 bases). This CDR3 has 17 residues. Germline V CDR1 and CDR2: LGHNT, FRNRAP. V lost 2 bases and J lost 5, with 21 bases in between. CDR3 coding DNA: TGTGCTAGTGGTTTGTTTCACAGGCAAAATGGGTCGACTGAAGCTTTCTTT. Its protein is CASGLFHRQNGSTEAFF.

In this sample, this clone turned up once. The rearrangement links TRBV11-2 to TRBJ2-1; D remains ambiguous. Trimming cost V 1 base and J 8 bases, with 15 bases left between them. CDR1 SGHAT and CDR2 FQNNGV come from the germline V gene. The CDR3 is made up of 15 amino acids. In DNA form, the CDR3 reads TGTGCCAGCAGCTTAGGAGTGAGGCTCCCGGATGAGCAGTTCTTC. It codes for CASSLGVRLPDEQFF. Using reference TRBV11-2 and TRBJ2-1 for the parts outside the CDR3, the full variable domain is EAGVAQSPRYKIIEKRQSVAFWCNPISGHATLYWYQQILGQGPKLLIQFQNNGVVDDSQLPKDRFSAERLKGVDSTLKIQPAKLEDSAVYLCASSLGVRLPDEQFFGPGTRLTVL.

This sequence joins TRBV5-1 and TRBJ2-2; TRBD1 matches 8 bases. The junction had 14 bases not matched to a gene; V was cut back by 5 bases and J by 5 bases. This CDR3 has 17 residues. CDR1 SGHRS and CDR2 YFSETQ come from the germline V gene. CDR3 sequence reads: CASRPSGRGRGTGELFF. As DNA, the CDR3 is TGCGCCAGCAGACCCTCCGGCAGGGGGCGCGGAACCGGGGAGCTGTTTTTT.

This clone has only one observation. J is TRBJ1-2 and V is TRBV14; 9 bases match TRBD1. With V trimmed by 3 bases and J by 8 bases, 10 bases remained unmatched. Germline values: CDR1 SGHDN, CDR2 FVKESK. The CDR3 is made up of 15 amino acids. CDR3 region: CASSQTGTGIEGYTF. Here the CDR3 DNA reads TGTGCCAGCAGCCAGACCGGGACAGGGATTGAGGGCTACACCTTC.

V usage is TRBV10-3 and J usage is TRBJ2-6, with D perhaps being TRBD1 or TRBD2 (6 bases each). The CDR3 runs to 14 residues. Trimming pared 11 bases from V and 4 bases from J, leaving 15 bases between. Germline V gene sequence: CDR1 ENHRY, CDR2 SYGVKD. The CDR3 DNA is TGTGCCCTTTGGAGGGGGGCCGGGGCCAACGTCCTGACTTTC. It translates to CALWRGAGANVLTF.

The gene calls are TRBV11-2 and TRBJ2-5, with a tentative D call TRBD1 (7 bases). V was clipped by 5 bases and J by 3 bases, with 10 bases between them. This CDR3 has 13 amino acids. From germline, CDR1 is SGHAT and CDR2 FQNNGV. The CDR3 sequence: CASSQGGKETQYF. CDR3 nucleotide sequence: TGTGCCAGCAGCCAGGGGGGAAAAGAGACCCAGTACTTC.

The J gene is TRBJ1-3, the V gene TRBV2, with D perhaps matching TRBD1 (6 bases). Trimming stripped 0 bases from V and 10 bases from J, with 13 bases between. This CDR3 spans 14 amino acids. Germline V gene data show CDR1 as SNHLY and CDR2 as FYNNEI. The CDR3 region has the DNA TGTGCCAGCAGTGAAGCCGGAGGGGGTACTACCATATATTTT. Translation: CASSEAGGGTTIYF.

The rearrangement joins TRBV6-5 to TRBJ2-7; 7 nucleotides line up with TRBD1. J lost 4 bases, V lost 7 bases, and 13 bases had no gene match. Germline V gives CDR1 MNHEY, CDR2 SVGAGI. The CDR3 is made up of 15 amino acids. CDR3 DNA sequence: TGTGCCAGCACCGAGGGGCAGGGGGAGCCGTACGAGCAGTACTTC. Translating it yields CASTEGQGEPYEQYF.